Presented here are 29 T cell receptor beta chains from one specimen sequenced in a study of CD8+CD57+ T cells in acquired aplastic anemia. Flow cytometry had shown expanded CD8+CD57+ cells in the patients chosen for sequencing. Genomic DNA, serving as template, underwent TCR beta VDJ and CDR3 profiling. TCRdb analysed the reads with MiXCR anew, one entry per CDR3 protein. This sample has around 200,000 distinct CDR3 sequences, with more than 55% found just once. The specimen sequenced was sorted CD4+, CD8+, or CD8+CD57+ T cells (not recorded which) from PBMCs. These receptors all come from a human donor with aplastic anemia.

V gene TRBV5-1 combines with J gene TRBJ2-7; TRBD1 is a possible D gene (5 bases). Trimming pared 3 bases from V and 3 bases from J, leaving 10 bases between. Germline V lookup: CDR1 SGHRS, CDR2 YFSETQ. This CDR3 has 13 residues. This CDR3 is CASSWAQGYEQYF. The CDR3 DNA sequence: TGCGCCAGCAGCTGGGCGCAGGGCTACGAGCAGTACTTC.

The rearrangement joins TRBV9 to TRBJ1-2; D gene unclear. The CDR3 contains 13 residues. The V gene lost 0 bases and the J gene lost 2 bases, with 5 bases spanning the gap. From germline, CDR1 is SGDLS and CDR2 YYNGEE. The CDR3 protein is CASSVGKNYGYTF. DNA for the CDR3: TGTGCCAGCAGCGTAGGTAAGAACTATGGCTACACCTTC.

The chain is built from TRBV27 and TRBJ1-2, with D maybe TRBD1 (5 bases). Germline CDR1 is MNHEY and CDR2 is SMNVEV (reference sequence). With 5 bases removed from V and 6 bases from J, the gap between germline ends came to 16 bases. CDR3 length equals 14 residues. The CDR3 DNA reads TGTGCCAGCAGTCCGGGGGTTATGTTGGATGGCTACACCTTC. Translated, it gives CASSPGVMLDGYTF.

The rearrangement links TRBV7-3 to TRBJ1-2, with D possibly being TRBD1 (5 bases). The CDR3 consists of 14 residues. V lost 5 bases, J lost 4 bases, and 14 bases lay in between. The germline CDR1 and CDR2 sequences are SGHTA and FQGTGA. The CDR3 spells CASSDQGGPYGYTF. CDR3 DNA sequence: TGTGCCAGCAGCGATCAGGGTGGTCCCTATGGCTACACCTTC.

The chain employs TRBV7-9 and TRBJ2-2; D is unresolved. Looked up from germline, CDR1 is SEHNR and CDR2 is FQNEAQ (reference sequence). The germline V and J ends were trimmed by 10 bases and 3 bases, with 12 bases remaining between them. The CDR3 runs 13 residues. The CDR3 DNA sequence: TGTGCCACCATCAATAGGGACACCGGGGAGCTGTTTTTT. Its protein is CATINRDTGELFF.

The CDR3 loop is CASTTGTGAYEQYF. The CDR3 DNA follows: TGTGCCAGTACTACCGGGACAGGGGCCTACGAGCAGTACTTC. V is TRBV19 and J is TRBJ2-7; 10 nucleotides match TRBD1. V trimming: 7 bases; J trimming: 2 bases; junction bases outside the gene matches: 5. Germline CDR1 LNHDA, CDR2 SQIVND (reference sequence). This CDR3 spans 14 amino acids.

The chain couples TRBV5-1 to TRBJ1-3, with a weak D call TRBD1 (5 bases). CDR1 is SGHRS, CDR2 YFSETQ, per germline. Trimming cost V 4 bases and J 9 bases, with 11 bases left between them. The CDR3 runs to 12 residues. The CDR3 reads CASSRDGGTIYF. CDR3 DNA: TGCGCCAGCAGCCGGGACGGAGGCACCATATATTTT. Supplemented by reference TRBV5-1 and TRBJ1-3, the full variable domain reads KAGVTQTPRYLIKTRGQQVTLSCSPISGHRSVSWYQQTPGQGLQFLFEYFSETQRNKGNFPGRFSGRQFSNSRSEMNVSTLELGDSALYLCASSRDGGTIYFGEGSWLTVV.

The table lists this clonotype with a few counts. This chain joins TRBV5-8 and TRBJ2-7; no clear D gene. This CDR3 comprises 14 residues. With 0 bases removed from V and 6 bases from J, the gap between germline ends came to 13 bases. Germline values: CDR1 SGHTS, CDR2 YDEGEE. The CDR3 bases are TGTGCCAGCAGCTTGGAGGGAACCGCTTCCGAGCAGTACTTC. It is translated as CASSLEGTASEQYF.

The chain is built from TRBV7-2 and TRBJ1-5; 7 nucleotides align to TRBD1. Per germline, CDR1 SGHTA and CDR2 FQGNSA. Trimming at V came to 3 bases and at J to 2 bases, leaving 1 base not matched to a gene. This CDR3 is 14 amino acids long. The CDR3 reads CASSFGQGNQPQHF. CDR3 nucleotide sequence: TGTGCCAGCAGCTTCGGACAGGGCAATCAGCCCCAGCATTTT.

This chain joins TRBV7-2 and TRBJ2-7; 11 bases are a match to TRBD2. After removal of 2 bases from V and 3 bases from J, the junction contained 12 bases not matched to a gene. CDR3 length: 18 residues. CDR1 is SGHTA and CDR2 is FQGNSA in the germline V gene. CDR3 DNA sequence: TGTGCCAGCAGCTTAAATGTCCCCCGCGGGACTAGCGGCTACGAGCAGTACTTC. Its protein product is CASSLNVPRGTSGYEQYF.

The CDR3 region is CASSEQAISYEQYF. CDR3 in DNA: TGTGCCAGCAGCGAACAGGCGATCTCCTACGAGCAGTACTTC. The J gene is TRBJ2-5, the V gene TRBV7-2, with a possible D match to TRBD1 (5 bases). The J call is in doubt because the DNA end fits TRBJ2-7 better. Germline CDR1 SGHTA, CDR2 FQGNSA. CDR3 length equals 14 residues.

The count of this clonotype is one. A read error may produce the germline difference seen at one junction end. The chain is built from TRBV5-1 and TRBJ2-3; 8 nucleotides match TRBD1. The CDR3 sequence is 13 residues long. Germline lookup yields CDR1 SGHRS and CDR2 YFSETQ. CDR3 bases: TGTGCCGGCCGGACAGGGCAAACAGATACGCAGTATTTT. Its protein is CAGRTGQTDTQYF.

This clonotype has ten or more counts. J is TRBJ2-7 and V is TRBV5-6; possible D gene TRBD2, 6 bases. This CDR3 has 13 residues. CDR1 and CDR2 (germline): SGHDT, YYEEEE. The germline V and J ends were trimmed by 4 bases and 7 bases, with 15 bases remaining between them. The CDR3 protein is CASSMGTSDEQYF. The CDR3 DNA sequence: TGTGCCAGCAGCATGGGGACTTCGGATGAGCAGTACTTC.

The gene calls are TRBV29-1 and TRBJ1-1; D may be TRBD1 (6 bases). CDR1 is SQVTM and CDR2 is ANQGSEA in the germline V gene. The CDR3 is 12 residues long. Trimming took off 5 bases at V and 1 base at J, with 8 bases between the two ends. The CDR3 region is CSVQGQNTEAFF. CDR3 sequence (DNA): TGCAGCGTTCAGGGACAGAACACTGAAGCTTTCTTT.

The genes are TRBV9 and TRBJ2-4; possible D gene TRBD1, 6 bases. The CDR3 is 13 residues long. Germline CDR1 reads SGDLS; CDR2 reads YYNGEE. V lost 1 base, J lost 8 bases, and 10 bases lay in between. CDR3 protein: CASSVSGADIQYF. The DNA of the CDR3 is TGTGCCAGCAGCGTATCAGGGGCTGACATTCAGTACTTC.

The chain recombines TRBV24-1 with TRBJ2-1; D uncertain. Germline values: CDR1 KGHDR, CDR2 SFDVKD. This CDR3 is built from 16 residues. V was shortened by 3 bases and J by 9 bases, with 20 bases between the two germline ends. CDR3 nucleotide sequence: TGTGCCACCAGTGATACGGTACCATCGTACATCAGTGAGCAGTTCTTC. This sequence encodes CATSDTVPSYISEQFF.

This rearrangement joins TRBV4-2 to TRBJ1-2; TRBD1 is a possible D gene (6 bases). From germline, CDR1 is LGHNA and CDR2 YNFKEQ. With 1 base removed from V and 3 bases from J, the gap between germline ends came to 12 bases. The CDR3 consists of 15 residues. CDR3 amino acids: CASSQGSTGYYGYTF. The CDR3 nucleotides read TGTGCCAGCAGCCAAGGCTCTACAGGGTACTATGGCTACACCTTC.

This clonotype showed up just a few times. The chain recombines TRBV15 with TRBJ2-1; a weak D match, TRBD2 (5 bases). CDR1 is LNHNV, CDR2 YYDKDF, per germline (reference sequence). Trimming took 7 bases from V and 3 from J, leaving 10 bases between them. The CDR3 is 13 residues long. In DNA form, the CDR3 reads TGTGCCACCAAAGGACTCCGCTACAATGAGCAGTTCTTC. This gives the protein CATKGLRYNEQFF.

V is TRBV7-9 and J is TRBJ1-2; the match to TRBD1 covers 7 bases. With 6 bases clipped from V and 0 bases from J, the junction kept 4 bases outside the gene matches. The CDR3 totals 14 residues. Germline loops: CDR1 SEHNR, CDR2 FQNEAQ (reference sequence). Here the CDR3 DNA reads TGTGCCAGCAGTGAAACAGGGGCTAACTATGGCTACACCTTC. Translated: CASSETGANYGYTF.

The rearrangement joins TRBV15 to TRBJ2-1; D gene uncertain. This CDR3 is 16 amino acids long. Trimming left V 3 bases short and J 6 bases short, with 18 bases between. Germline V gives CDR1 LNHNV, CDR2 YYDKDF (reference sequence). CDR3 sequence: CATSSSRSGTANEQFF. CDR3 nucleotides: TGTGCCACCAGCAGCTCCAGGTCGGGCACGGCCAATGAGCAGTTCTTC.

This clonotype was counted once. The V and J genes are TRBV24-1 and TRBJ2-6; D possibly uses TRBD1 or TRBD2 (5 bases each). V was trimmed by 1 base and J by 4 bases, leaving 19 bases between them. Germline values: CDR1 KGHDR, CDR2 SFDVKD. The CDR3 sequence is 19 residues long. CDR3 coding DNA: TGTGCCACCAGTGATTTCGGGATGGGACCGAACACCGGGGCCAACGTCCTGACTTTC. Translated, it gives CATSDFGMGPNTGANVLTF.

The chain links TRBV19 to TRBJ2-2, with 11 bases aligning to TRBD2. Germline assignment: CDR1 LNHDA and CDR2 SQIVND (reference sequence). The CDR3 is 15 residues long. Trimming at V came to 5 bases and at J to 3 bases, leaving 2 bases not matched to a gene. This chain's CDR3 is CASSVTSGDTGELFF. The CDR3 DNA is TGTGCCAGTAGTGTGACTAGCGGGGACACCGGGGAGCTGTTTTTT.

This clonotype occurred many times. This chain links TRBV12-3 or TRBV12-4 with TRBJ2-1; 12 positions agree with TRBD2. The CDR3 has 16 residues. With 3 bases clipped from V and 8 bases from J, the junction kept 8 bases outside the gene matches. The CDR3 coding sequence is TGTGCCAGCAGTTTCTTAGCTAGCGGGGGGGCCCATGAGCAGTTCTTC. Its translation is CASSFLASGGAHEQFF.

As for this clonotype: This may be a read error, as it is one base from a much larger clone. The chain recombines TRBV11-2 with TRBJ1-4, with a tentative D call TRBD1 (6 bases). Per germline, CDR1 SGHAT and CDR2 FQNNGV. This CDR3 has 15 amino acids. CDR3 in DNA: TGTGCCAGCAATCCGGACAGCACAACAAATGAAAAACTGTTTTTT. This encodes CASNPDSTTNEKLFF.

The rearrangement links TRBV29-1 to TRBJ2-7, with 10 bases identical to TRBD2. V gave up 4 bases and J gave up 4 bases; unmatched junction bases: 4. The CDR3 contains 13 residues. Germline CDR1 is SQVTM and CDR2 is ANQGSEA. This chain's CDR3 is CSVVASGSYEQYF. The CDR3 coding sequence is TGCAGCGTTGTAGCTAGCGGGAGTTACGAGCAGTACTTC.

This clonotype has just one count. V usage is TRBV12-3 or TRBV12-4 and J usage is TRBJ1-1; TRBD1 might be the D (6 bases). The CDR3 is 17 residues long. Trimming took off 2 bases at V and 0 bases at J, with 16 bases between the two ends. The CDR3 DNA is TGTGCCAGCAGTTTATTAGTGATAGACAGGCTGAACACTGAAGCTTTCTTT. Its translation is CASSLLVIDRLNTEAFF.

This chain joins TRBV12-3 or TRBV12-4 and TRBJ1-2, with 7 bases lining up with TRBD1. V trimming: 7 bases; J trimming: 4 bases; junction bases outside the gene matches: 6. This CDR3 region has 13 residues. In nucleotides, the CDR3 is TGTGCCAGCAAGGGCCAGGGGGGCTATGGCTACACCTTC. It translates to CASKGQGGYGYTF.

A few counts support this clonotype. CDR3 protein: CASSLEGYNSPLHF. The CDR3 region has the DNA TGTGCCAGCAGTTTAGAGGGCTATAATTCACCCCTCCACTTT. J is TRBJ1-6 and V is TRBV12-3 or TRBV12-4; D ambiguous. V was trimmed by 1 base and J by 3 bases, leaving 4 bases between them. The CDR3 loop spans 14 amino acids.

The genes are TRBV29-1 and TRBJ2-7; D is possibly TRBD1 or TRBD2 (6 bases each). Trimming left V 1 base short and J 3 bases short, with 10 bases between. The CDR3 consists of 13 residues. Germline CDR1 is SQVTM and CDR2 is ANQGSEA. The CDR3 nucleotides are TGCAGCGTTGAAGGTGGAGGGGGCTACGAGCAGTACTTC. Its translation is CSVEGGGGYEQYF.